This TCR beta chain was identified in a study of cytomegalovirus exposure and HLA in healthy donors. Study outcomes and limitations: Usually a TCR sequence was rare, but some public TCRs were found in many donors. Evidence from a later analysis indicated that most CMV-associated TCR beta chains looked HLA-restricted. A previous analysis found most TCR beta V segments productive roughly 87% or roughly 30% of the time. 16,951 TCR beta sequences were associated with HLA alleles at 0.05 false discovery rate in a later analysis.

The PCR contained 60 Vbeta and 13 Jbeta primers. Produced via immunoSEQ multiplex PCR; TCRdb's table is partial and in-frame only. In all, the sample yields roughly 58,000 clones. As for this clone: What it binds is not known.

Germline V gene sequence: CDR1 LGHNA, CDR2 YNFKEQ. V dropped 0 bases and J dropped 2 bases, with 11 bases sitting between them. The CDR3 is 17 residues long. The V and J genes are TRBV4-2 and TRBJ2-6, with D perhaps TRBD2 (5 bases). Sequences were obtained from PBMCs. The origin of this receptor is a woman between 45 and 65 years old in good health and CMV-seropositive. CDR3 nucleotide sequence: TGTGCCAGCAGCCAAGATCAGGCCGGGGCTGGGGCCAACGTCCTGACTTTC. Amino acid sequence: CASSQDQAGAGANVLTF.